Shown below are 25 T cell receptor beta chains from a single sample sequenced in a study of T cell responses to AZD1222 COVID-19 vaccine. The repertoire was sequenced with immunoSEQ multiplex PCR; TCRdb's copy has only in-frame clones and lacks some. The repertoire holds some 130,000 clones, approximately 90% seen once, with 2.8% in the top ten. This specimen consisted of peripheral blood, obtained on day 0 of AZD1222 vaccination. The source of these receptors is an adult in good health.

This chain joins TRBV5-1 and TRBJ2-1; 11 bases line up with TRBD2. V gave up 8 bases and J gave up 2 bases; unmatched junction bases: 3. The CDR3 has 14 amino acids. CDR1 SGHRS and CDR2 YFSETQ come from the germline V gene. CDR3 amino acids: CASVAGGPYNEQFF. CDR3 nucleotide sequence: TGCGCCAGTGTAGCGGGGGGGCCCTACAATGAGCAGTTCTTC.

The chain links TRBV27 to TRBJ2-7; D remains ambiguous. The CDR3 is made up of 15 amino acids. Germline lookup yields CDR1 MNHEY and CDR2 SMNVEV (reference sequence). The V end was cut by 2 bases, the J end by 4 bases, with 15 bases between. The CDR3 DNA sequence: TGTGCCAGCAGTTTAAGGTCCGATGCTAATTACGAGCAGTACTTC. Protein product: CASSLRSDANYEQYF.

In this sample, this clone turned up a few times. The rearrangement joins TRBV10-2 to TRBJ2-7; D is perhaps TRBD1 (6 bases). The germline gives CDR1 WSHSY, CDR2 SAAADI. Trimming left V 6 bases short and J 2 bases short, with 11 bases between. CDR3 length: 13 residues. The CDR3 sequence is CASRDRKTYEQYF. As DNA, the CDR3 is TGCGCCAGCAGGGACAGAAAAACCTACGAGCAGTACTTC.

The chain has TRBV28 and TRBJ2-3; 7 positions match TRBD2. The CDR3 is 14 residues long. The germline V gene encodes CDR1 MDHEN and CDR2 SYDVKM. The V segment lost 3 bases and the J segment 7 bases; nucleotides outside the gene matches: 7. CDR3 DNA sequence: TGTGCCAGCAGTTTCTACGGGGGGTTGAATACGCAGTATTTT. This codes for CASSFYGGLNTQYF.

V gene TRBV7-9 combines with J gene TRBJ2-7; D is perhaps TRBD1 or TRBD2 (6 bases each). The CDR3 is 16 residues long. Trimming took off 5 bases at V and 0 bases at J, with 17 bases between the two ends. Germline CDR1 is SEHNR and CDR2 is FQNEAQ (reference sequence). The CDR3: CASSPRGGPSSYEQYF. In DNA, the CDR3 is TGTGCCAGCAGCCCTAGAGGGGGGCCGAGCTCCTACGAGCAGTACTTC.

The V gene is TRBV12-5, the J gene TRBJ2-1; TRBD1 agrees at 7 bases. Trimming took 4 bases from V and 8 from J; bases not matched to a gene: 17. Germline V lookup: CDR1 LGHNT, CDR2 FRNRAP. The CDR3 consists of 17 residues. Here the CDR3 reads CASGSGQAPGFYDEQFF. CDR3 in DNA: TGTGCTAGTGGTTCCGGACAGGCCCCCGGATTTTACGATGAGCAGTTCTTC. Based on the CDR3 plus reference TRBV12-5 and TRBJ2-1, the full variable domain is DARVTQTPRHKVTEMGQEVTMRCQPILGHNTVFWYRQTMMQGLELLAYFRNRAPLDDSGMPKDRFSAEMPDATLATLKIQPSEPRDSAVYFCASGSGQAPGFYDEQFFGPGTRLTVL.

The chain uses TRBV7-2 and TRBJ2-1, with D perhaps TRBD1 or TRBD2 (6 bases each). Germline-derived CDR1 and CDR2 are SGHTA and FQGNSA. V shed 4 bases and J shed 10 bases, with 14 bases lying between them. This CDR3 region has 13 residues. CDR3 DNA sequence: TGTGCCAGCAGCTCTACCCGGGGGCAGGAGCAGTTCTTC. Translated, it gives CASSSTRGQEQFF.

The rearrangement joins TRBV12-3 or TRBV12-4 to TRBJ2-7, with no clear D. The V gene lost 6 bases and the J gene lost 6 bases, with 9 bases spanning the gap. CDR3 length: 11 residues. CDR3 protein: CASSESGEQYF. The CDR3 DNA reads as TGTGCCAGCAGCGAATCGGGCGAGCAGTACTTC.

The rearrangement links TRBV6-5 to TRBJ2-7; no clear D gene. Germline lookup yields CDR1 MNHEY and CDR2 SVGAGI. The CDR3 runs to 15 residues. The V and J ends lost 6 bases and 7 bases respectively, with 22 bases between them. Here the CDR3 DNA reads TGTGCCAGCAGCCCCTCGGGCCTCCGCAGAGGAGAGCAGTACTTC. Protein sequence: CASSPSGLRRGEQYF.

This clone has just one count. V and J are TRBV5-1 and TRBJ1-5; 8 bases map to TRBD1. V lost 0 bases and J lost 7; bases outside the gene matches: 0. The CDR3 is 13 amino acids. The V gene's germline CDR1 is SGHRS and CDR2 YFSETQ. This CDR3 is CASSLDRGQPQHF. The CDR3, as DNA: TGCGCCAGCAGCTTGGACAGGGGGCAGCCCCAGCATTTT.

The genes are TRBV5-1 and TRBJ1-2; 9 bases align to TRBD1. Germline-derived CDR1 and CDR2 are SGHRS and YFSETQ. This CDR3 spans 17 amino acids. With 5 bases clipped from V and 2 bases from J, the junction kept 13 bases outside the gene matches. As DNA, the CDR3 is TGCGCCAGCAGTCCACATTCCGGGACAGGGAACAACTATGGCTACACCTTC. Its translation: CASSPHSGTGNNYGYTF.

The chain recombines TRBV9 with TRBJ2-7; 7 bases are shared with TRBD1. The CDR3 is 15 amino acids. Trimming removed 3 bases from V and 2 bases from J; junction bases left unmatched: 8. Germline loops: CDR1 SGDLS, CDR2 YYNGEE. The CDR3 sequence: CASSASGGQPYEQYF. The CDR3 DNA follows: TGTGCCAGCAGCGCCTCAGGGGGTCAACCCTACGAGCAGTACTTC.

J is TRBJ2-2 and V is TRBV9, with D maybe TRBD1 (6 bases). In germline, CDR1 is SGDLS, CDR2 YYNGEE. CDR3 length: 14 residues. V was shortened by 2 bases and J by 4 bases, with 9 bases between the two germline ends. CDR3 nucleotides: TGTGCCAGCAGCGTTGGACAGTTCACCGGGGAGCTGTTTTTT. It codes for CASSVGQFTGELFF.

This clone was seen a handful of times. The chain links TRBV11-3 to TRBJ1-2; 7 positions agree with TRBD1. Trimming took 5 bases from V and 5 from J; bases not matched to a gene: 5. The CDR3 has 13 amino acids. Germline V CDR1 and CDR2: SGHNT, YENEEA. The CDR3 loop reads CASSQDRNYGYTF. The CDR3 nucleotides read TGTGCCAGCAGCCAGGACAGGAATTATGGCTACACCTTC. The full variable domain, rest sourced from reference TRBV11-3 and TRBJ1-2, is EAGVVQSPRYKIIEKKQPVAFWCNPISGHNTLYWYLQNLGQGPELLIRYENEEAVDDSQLPKDRFSAERLKGVDSTLKIQPAELGDSAVYLCASSQDRNYGYTFGSGTRLTVV.

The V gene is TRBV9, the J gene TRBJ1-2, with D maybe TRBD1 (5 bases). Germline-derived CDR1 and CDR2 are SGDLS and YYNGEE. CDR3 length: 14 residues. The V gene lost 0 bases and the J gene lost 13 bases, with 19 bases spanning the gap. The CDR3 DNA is TGTGCCAGCAGCGTAGACTGGTCTGGGGCGGCCTCCACCTTC. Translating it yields CASSVDWSGAASTF.

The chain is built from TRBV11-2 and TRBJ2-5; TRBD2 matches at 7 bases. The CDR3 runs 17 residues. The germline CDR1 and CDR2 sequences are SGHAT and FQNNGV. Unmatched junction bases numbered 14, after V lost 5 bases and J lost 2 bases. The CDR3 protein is CASSPRRWGGWQETQYF. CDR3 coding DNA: TGTGCCAGCAGCCCACGGAGGTGGGGGGGGTGGCAAGAGACCCAGTACTTC.

CDR3 sequence (DNA): TGCGCCAGCAGCTTGACCAGCGGATTAAATGAGCAGTTCTTC. This translates into CASSLTSGLNEQFF. The rearrangement uses TRBV5-1 and TRBJ2-1, with D tentatively TRBD2 (5 bases). V gave up 1 base and J gave up 7 bases, with 12 bases separating them. There are 14 residues in the CDR3. Germline V CDR1 and CDR2: SGHRS, YFSETQ.

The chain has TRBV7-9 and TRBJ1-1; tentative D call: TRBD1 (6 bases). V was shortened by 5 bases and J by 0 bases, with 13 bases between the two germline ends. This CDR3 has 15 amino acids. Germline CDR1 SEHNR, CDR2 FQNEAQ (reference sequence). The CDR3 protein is CASSPRTEMNTEAFF. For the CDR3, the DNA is TGTGCCAGCAGCCCCCGGACAGAGATGAACACTGAAGCTTTCTTT.

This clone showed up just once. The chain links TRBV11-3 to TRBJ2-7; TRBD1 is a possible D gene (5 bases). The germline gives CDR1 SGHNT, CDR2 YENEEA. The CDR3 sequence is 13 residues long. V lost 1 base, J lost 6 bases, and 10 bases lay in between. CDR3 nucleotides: TGTGCCAGCAGCTTAGGGCAGGGAACCGAGCAGTACTTC. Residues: CASSLGQGTEQYF. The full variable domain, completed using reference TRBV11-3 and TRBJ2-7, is EAGVVQSPRYKIIEKKQPVAFWCNPISGHNTLYWYLQNLGQGPELLIRYENEEAVDDSQLPKDRFSAERLKGVDSTLKIQPAELGDSAVYLCASSLGQGTEQYFGPGTRLTVT.

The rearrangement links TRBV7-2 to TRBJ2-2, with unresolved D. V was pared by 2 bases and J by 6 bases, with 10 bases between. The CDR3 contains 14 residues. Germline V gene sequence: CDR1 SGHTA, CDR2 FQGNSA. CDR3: CASSLLVSAGELFF. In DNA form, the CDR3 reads TGTGCCAGCAGCTTACTAGTCTCAGCCGGGGAGCTGTTTTTT. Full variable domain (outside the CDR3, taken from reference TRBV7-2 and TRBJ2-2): GAGVSQSPSNKVTEKGKDVELRCDPISGHTALYWYRQSLGQGLEFLIYFQGNSAPDKSGLPSDRFSAERTGGSVSTLTIQRTQQEDSAVYLCASSLLVSAGELFFGEGSRLTVL.

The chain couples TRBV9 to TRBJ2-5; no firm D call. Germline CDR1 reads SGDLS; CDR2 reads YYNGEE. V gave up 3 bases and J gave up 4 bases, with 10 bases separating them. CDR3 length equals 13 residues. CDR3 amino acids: CASSAATGETQYF. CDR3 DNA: TGTGCCAGCAGCGCGGCGACGGGAGAGACCCAGTACTTC. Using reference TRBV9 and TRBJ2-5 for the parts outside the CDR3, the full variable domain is DSGVTQTPKHLITATGQRVTLRCSPRSGDLSVYWYQQSLDQGLQFLIQYYNGEERAKGNILERFSAQQFPDLHSELNLSSLELGDSALYFCASSAATGETQYFGPGTRLLVL.

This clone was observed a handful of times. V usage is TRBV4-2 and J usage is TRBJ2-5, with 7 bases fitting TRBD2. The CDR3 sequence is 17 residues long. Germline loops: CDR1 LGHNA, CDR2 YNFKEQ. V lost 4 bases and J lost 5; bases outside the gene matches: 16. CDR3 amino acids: CASSPAKGGRRDETQYF. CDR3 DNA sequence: TGTGCCAGCAGCCCGGCGAAAGGCGGGAGAAGGGATGAGACCCAGTACTTC.

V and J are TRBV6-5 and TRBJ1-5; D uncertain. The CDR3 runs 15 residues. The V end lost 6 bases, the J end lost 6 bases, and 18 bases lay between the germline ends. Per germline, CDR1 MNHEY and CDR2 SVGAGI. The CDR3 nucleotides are TGTGCCAGCAGCACATTATCGGAGGGATTTCAGCCCCAGCATTTT. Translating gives CASSTLSEGFQPQHF.

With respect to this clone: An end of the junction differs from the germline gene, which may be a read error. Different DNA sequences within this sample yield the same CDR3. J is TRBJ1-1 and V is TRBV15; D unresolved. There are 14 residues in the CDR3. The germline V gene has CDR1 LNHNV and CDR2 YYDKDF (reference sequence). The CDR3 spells CATSRGSQNTEAFF. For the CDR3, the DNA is TGTGCCACCAGCAGAGGATCACAGAACACTGAAGCCTTCTTT.

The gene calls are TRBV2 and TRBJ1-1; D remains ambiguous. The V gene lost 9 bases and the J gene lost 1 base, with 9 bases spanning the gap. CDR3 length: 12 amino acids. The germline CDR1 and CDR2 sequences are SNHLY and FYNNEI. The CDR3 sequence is CASHTANTEAFF. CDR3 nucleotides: TGTGCCAGTCATACAGCGAACACTGAAGCTTTCTTT.